This T cell receptor beta chain was observed in a study of blood T cell repertoires in COVID-19. About the study: The cDNA or gDNA used as material had been derived from T cells, B-cell-depleted T cells, or PBMCs.

Per the original data handling: Reference gene primers were amplified, and this amplification served to estimate nucleated cell counts. Libraries were prepared by immunoSEQ multiplex PCR; TCRdb keeps only in-frame clonotypes and omits some of them. V and J calls and clone size are those listed in that table; D and trimming were worked out from the DNA. The repertoire consists of 65,000 to 85,000 clones, with around 74% occurring once and the leading ten covering 5.4%. The CDR3 has 16 amino acids. Trimming at V came to 3 bases and at J to 1 base, leaving 5 bases not matched to a gene. Germline CDR1 MGHRA, CDR2 YSYEKL.

This TCR was sampled from an elderly woman with active or convalescent COVID-19. This chain connects TRBV4-1 to TRBJ2-2; 7 positions match TRBD1. The sequencing sample was made of peripheral blood. DNA for the CDR3: TGCGCCAGCAGCCATCTAGACAGGGTGAACACCGGGGAGCTGTTTTTT. Residues: CASSHLDRVNTGELFF.